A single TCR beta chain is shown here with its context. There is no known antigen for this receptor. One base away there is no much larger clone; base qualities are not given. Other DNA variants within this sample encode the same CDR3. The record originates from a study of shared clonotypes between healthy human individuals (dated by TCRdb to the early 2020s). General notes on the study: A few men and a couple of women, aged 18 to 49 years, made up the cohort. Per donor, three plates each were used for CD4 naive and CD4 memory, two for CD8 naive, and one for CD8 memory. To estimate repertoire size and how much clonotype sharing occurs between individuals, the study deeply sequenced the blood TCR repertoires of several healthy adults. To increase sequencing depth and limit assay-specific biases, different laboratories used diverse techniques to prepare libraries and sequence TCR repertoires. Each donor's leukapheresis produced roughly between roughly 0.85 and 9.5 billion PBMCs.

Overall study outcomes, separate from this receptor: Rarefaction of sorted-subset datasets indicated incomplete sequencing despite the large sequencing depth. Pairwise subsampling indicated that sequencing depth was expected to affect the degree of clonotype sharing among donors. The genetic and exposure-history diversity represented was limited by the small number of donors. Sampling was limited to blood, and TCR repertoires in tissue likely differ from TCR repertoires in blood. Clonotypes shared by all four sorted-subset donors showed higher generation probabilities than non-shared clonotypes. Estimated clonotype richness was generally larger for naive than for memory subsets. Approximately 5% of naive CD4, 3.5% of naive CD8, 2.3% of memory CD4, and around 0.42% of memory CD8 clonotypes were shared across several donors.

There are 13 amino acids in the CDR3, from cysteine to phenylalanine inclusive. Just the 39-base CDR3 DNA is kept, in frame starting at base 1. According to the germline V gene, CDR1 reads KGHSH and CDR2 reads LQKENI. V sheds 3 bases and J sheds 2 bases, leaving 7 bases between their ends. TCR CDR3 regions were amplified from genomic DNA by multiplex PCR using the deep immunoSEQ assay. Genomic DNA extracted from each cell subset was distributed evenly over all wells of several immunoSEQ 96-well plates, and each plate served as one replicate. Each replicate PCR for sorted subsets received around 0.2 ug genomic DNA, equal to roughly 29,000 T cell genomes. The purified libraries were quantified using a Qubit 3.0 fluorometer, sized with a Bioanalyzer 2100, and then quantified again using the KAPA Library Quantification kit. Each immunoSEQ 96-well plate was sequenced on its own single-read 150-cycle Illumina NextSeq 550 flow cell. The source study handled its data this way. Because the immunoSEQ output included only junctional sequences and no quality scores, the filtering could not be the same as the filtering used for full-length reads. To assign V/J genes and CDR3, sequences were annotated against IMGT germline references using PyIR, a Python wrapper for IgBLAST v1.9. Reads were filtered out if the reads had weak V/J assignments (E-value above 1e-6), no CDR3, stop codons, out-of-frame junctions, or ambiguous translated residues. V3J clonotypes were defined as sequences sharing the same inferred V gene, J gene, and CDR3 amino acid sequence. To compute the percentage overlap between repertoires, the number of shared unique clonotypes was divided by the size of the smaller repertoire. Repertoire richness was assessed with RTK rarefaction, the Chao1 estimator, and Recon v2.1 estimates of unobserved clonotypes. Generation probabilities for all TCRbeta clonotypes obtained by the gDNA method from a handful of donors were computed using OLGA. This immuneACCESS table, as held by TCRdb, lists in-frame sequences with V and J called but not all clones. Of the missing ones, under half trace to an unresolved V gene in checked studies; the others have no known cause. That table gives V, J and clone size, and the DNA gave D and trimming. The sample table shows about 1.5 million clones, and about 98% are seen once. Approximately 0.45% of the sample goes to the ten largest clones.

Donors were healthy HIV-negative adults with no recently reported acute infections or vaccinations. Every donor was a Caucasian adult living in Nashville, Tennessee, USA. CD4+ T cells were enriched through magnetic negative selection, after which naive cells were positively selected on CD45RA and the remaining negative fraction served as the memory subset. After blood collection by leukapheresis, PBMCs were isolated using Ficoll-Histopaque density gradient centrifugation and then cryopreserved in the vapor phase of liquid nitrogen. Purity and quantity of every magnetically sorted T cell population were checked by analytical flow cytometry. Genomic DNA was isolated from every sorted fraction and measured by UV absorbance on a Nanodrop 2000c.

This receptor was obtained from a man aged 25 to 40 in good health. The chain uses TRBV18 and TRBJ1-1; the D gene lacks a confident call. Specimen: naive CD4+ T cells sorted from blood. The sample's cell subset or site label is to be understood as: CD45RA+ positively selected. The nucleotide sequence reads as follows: TGTGCCAGCTCACCTCGAACTAACACTGAAGCTTTCTTT. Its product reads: CASSPRTNTEAFF.